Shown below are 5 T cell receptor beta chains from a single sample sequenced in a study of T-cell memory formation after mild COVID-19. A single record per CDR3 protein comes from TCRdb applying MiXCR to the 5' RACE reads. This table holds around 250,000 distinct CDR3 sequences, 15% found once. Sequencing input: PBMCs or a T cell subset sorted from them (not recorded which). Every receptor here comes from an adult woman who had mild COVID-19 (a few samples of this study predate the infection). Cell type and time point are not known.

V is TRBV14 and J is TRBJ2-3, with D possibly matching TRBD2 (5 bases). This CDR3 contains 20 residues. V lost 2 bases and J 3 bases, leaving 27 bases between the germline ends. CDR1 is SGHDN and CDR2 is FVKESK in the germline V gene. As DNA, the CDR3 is TGTGCCAGCAGCCAAAGTCCCCGCGGGCGATTTACGTCAAGAACAGATACGCAGTATTTT. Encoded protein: CASSQSPRGRFTSRTDTQYF.

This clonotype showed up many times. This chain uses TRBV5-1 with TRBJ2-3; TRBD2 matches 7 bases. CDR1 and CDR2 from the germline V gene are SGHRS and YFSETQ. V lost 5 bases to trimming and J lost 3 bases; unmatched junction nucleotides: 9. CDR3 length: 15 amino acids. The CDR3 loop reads CASSTAGMGTDTQYF. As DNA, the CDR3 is TGCGCCAGCAGTACAGCGGGGATGGGGACAGATACGCAGTATTTT.

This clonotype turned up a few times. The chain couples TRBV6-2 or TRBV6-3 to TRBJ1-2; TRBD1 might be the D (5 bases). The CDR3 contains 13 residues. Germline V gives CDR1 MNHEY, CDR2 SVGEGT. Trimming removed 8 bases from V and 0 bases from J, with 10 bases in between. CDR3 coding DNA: TGTGCCAGCCAACCGGACACTAACTATGGCTACACCTTC. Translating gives CASQPDTNYGYTF.

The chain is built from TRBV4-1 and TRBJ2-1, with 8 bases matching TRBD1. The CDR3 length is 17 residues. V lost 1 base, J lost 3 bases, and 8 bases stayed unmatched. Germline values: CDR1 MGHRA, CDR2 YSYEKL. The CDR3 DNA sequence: TGCGCCAGCAGCCAAGTTCGTGACAGGGGTATCTACAATGAGCAGTTCTTC. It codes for CASSQVRDRGIYNEQFF.

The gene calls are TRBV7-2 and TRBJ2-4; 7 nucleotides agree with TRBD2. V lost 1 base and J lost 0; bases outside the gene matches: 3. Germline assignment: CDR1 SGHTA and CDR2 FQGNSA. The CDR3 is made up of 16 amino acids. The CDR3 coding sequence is TGTGCCAGCAGCTTAGGGGGACTAAGAGCCAAAAACATTCAGTACTTC. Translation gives CASSLGGLRAKNIQYF.